This T cell receptor (beta chain) was captured in a study of shared clonotypes between healthy human individuals. Study outcomes and limitations: Some clonotypes were shared by all four sorted-subset donors, while others were not shared. The non-shared ones had lower generation probabilities than the shared ones.

V dropped 8 bases and J dropped 0 bases, with 6 bases sitting between them. The CDR3 totals 12 residues. The germline V gene has CDR1 SGHDT and CDR2 YYEEEE. Details on this clone: What it binds is unknown.

The deep-level immunoSEQ assay was used. Only in-frame clones appear in the TCRdb table, and some are missing; sequencing was by immunoSEQ multiplex PCR. Among roughly 2 million clones, approximately 96% were seen once, and the ten largest hold around 0.13%. The rearrangement joins TRBV5-6 to TRBJ1-3; no clear D. This TCR derives from a man between 18 and 35 years old in good health. The sequencing input was naive CD4+ T cells sorted from blood. Subset specified: CD45RA+ positively selected. The CDR3 loop is CASATSGNTIYF. The CDR3 coding sequence is TGTGCCAGTGCAACCTCTGGAAACACCATATATTTT.